Following are 29 T cell receptor beta chains from one sample sequenced in a study of blood T cell repertoires in COVID-19. Produced via immunoSEQ multiplex PCR; TCRdb's table is partial and in-frame only. The sample records around 460,000 clones, about 87% being singletons. Material: peripheral blood. The receptors derive from a man aged 18 to 29 with COVID-19, enrolled during active disease.

The rearrangement links TRBV7-8 to TRBJ2-7, with TRBD1 matching 7 bases. The CDR3 is 13 amino acids. The junction had 8 bases not matched to a gene; V was cut back by 5 bases and J by 7 bases. The germline V gene encodes CDR1 SGHVS and CDR2 FQNEAQ. Here the CDR3 DNA reads TGTGCCAGCAGCCTCCCCATGGGACAGGAGCAGTACTTC. It yields the protein CASSLPMGQEQYF.

In nucleotides, the CDR3 is TGTGCCAGCAGCATGGGACAGGGGCCCTACGAGCAGTACTTC. Protein: CASSMGQGPYEQYF. The chain recombines TRBV5-4 with TRBJ2-7; 10 bases are shared with TRBD1. There are 14 residues in the CDR3. From germline, CDR1 is SGHNT and CDR2 YYREEE (reference sequence). The V segment lost 4 bases and the J segment 2 bases; nucleotides outside the gene matches: 3.

The V gene is TRBV5-1, the J gene TRBJ1-1, with 8 positions matching TRBD1. The CDR3 totals 17 residues. CDR1 is SGHRS, CDR2 YFSETQ, per germline. After removal of 4 bases from V and 1 base from J, the junction contained 12 bases not matched to a gene. The CDR3 DNA reads TGCGCCAGCAGCATGGGACAGGATCGTCTTAGGAACACTGAAGCTTTCTTT. Its protein product is CASSMGQDRLRNTEAFF.

This clone appeared once. The chain employs TRBV27 and TRBJ2-1, with 13 bases that match TRBD2. The trim removed 3 bases at V and 9 bases at J, leaving 5 bases unmatched. Germline V gene sequence: CDR1 MNHEY, CDR2 SMNVEV (reference sequence). The CDR3 contains 15 residues. CDR3 sequence reads: CASSFGLAGAGEQFF. The CDR3 DNA follows: TGTGCCAGCAGTTTTGGACTAGCGGGAGCAGGTGAGCAGTTCTTC.

The chain uses TRBV29-1 and TRBJ2-5; 10 bases line up with TRBD2. Germline CDR1 is SQVTM and CDR2 is ANQGSEA. V dropped 5 bases and J dropped 5; count of bases not matched to a gene: 8. The CDR3 covers 14 residues. The CDR3 region is CSVPGLASVETQYF. For the CDR3, the DNA is TGCAGCGTTCCGGGACTAGCGAGCGTGGAGACCCAGTACTTC.

This CDR3 reads CASSTNRGENEKLFF. For the CDR3, the DNA is TGTGCCAGCAGTACAAACAGGGGAGAGAATGAAAAACTGTTTTTT. The chain recombines TRBV6-5 with TRBJ1-4, with 7 positions matching TRBD1. Germline assignment: CDR1 MNHEY and CDR2 SVGAGI. The CDR3 totals 15 residues. The V and J ends lost 5 bases and 5 bases, in that order; junction bases with no gene match: 8.

The chain carries TRBV5-1 and TRBJ1-1, with D tentatively TRBD1 (6 bases). V was pared by 4 bases and J by 5 bases, with 18 bases between. The CDR3 covers 15 residues. Germline CDR1 SGHRS, CDR2 YFSETQ. Here the CDR3 DNA reads TGCGCCAGCAGCCGGACTGGGGGCGTAGGTACTGAAGCTTTCTTT. Protein sequence: CASSRTGGVGTEAFF.

This chain links TRBV9 with TRBJ1-1, with D possibly matching TRBD1 (5 bases). From germline, CDR1 is SGDLS and CDR2 YYNGEE. CDR3 length equals 15 residues. V was pared by 0 bases and J by 4 bases, with 13 bases between. In nucleotides, the CDR3 is TGTGCCAGCAGCGTAGGTGGGCAGGGCGGCACTGAAGCTTTCTTT. Protein product: CASSVGGQGGTEAFF.

This clone was seen a few times. The V gene is TRBV6-5, the J gene TRBJ1-2; no reliable D call. Germline V gene lookup returns CDR1 MNHEY and CDR2 SVGAGI. The CDR3 covers 14 residues. Trimming took 0 bases from V and 2 from J, leaving 7 bases between them. This CDR3 is CASSYSGRNYGYTF. The CDR3 nucleotides are TGTGCCAGCAGTTACTCGGGCAGGAACTATGGCTACACCTTC.

The chain couples TRBV9 to TRBJ2-5; 10 nucleotides line up with TRBD2. Trimming removed 0 bases from V and 4 bases from J; junction bases left unmatched: 3. Germline V gene sequence: CDR1 SGDLS, CDR2 YYNGEE. The CDR3 runs 15 residues. CDR3 coding DNA: TGTGCCAGCAGCGTAGCCAGCGGGGGGGGAGAGACCCAGTACTTC. This codes for CASSVASGGGETQYF.

This chain joins TRBV7-2 and TRBJ2-7; 8 positions agree with TRBD1. Germline V CDR1 and CDR2: SGHTA, FQGNSA. This CDR3 comprises 13 residues. J gave up 5 bases and V 1 base, and 1 base lay outside the gene matches. The CDR3 spells CASSLGRGHEQYF. CDR3 nucleotide sequence: TGTGCCAGCAGCTTAGGCAGGGGGCACGAGCAGTACTTC. Complete variable domain (other parts from reference TRBV7-2 and TRBJ2-7): GAGVSQSPSNKVTEKGKDVELRCDPISGHTALYWYRQSLGQGLEFLIYFQGNSAPDKSGLPSDRFSAERTGGSVSTLTIQRTQQEDSAVYLCASSLGRGHEQYFGPGTRLTVT.

The chain recombines TRBV2 with TRBJ2-3, with a weak D call TRBD1 (5 bases). In germline, CDR1 is SNHLY, CDR2 FYNNEI. Trimming took off 8 bases at V and 2 bases at J, with 8 bases between the two ends. The CDR3 is 12 amino acids. CDR3 DNA: TGTGCCAGCGGGGCGGACACAGATACGCAGTATTTT. It encodes CASGADTDTQYF.

The V and J genes are TRBV27 and TRBJ2-5; D is unresolved. CDR1 and CDR2 (germline): MNHEY, SMNVEV (reference sequence). V lost 6 bases and J lost 0, with 8 bases in between. This CDR3 is 13 amino acids long. CDR3 nucleotide sequence: TGTGCCAGCAGCCGAGGTCACCAAGAGACCCAGTACTTC. This gives the protein CASSRGHQETQYF.

This clone was counted a few times. The rearrangement uses TRBV25-1 and TRBJ2-7; 12 bases match TRBD2. Germline CDR1 is MGHDK and CDR2 is SYGVNS. Trimming cost V 6 bases and J 5 bases; bases outside gene matches: 8. This CDR3 region has 15 residues. The CDR3 is CASSATSGGINEQYF. CDR3 nucleotides: TGTGCCAGCAGCGCGACTAGCGGGGGTATCAACGAGCAGTACTTC.

The chain joins TRBV20-1 to TRBJ2-2; 11 nucleotides match TRBD1. Germline V gene data show CDR1 as DFQATT and CDR2 as SNEGSKA (reference sequence). Trimming cost V 5 bases and J 4 bases; bases outside gene matches: 6. The length of the CDR3 is 15 residues. The CDR3 bases are TGCAGTGCTGGTGGGACAGGGGGAGGCACCGGGGAGCTGTTTTTT. Translation: CSAGGTGGGTGELFF.

This clone has just one count. This chain uses TRBV16 with TRBJ2-7; no clear D. This CDR3 is built from 11 residues. Trimming pared 1 base from V and 6 bases from J, leaving 4 bases between. CDR1 KGHSY and CDR2 FQNENV come from the germline V gene. The CDR3 protein is CASSQFLEQYF. As DNA, the CDR3 is TGTGCCAGCAGCCAATTTCTCGAGCAGTACTTC.

The V gene is TRBV19, the J gene TRBJ1-4; TRBD1 aligns across 10 bases. After removal of 5 bases from V and 7 bases from J, the junction contained 16 bases not matched to a gene. The CDR3 sequence is 18 residues long. The germline V gene encodes CDR1 LNHDA and CDR2 SQIVND (reference sequence). CDR3 coding DNA: TGTGCCAGTAGTCCCCGGGACAGGGGAGCGATTCCGGGTGAAAAACTGTTTTTT. Its protein product is CASSPRDRGAIPGEKLFF.

DNA for the CDR3: TGTGCCAGCAGTTTGGAGTTTACGCAGTATTTT. This encodes CASSLEFTQYF. This chain uses TRBV12-3 or TRBV12-4 with TRBJ2-3; no clear D gene. The V gene lost 3 bases and the J gene lost 8 bases, with 6 bases spanning the gap. This CDR3 is built from 11 residues.

The genes are TRBV18 and TRBJ2-1; the D is unclear. The CDR3 extends over 12 amino acids. Trimming took off 3 bases at V and 8 bases at J, with 8 bases between the two ends. CDR1 and CDR2 from the germline V gene are KGHSH and LQKENI. The CDR3 sequence is CASSPLGYEQFF. In DNA form, the CDR3 reads TGTGCCAGCTCACCTCTAGGCTATGAGCAGTTCTTC.

This clone appeared a single time. V gene TRBV6-6 combines with J gene TRBJ2-7; tentative D call: TRBD2 (6 bases). Trimming took off 0 bases at V and 1 base at J, with 13 bases between the two ends. CDR1 and CDR2 (germline): MNHNY, SVGAGI (reference sequence). The CDR3 is made up of 16 amino acids. CDR3 in DNA: TGTGCCAGCAGTTACTCGGCCCGAGGACTATCCTACGAGCAGTACTTC. It yields the protein CASSYSARGLSYEQYF.

The rearrangement joins TRBV3-1 (or the pseudogene TRBV3-2) to TRBJ1-5; 7 bases are a match to TRBD1. The germline V gene encodes CDR1 LGHDT and CDR2 YNNKEL (reference sequence). The J segment lost 8 bases and the V segment lost 3 bases, leaving 7 bases of the junction unmatched. The CDR3 is 14 amino acids. CDR3 nucleotide sequence: TGTGCCAGCAGCCATTCGACAGGGTTGGAGCCCCAGCATTTT. Protein sequence: CASSHSTGLEPQHF.

This sequence joins TRBV4-1 and TRBJ2-7, with TRBD1 matching over 12 bases. V trimming: 3 bases; J trimming: 7 bases; junction bases outside the gene matches: 10. The CDR3 contains 16 residues. Germline V gene sequence: CDR1 MGHRA, CDR2 YSYEKL. The CDR3 coding sequence is TGCGCCAGCAGCCAGGAGGGACAGGGGGCTTTCGGGGAGCAGTACTTC. It is translated as CASSQEGQGAFGEQYF.

This chain joins TRBV30 and TRBJ2-7; the match to TRBD2 covers 8 bases. The CDR3 length is 12 residues. V shed 4 bases and J 6 bases; nucleotides not matched to a gene: 5. CDR1 is GTSNPN and CDR2 is SVGIG in the germline V gene (reference sequence). The CDR3 coding sequence is TGTGCCTGGAATAGGCGGGGGGTCGAGCAGTACTTC. Translation gives CAWNRRGVEQYF.

Points on this clone: The identical CDR3 is also encoded by other nucleotide sequences in the sample. This chain uses TRBV6-5 with TRBJ1-2; D not certain. This CDR3 region has 13 residues. CDR1 MNHEY and CDR2 SVGAGI come from the germline V gene. Trimming pared 0 bases from V and 3 bases from J, leaving 5 bases between. The CDR3 sequence: CASSYSGDYGYTF. The CDR3 region has the DNA TGTGCCAGCAGTTACTCAGGAGACTATGGCTACACCTTC.

The chain joins TRBV5-8 to TRBJ1-4; D gene uncertain. V lost 0 bases, J lost 8 bases, and 14 bases lay in between. The V gene's germline CDR1 is SGHTS and CDR2 YDEGEE. CDR3 size: 15 residues. CDR3 coding DNA: TGTGCCAGCAGCTTGGGCCCCGCTACGGGGGAAAAACTGTTTTTT. Translating it yields CASSLGPATGEKLFF.

The rearrangement joins TRBV12-3 or TRBV12-4 to TRBJ2-1; possibly TRBD2 for D (7 bases). Trimming stripped 7 bases from V and 6 bases from J, with 13 bases between. The CDR3 has 13 amino acids. This chain's CDR3 is CASTLAGANEQFF. The DNA for the CDR3 is TGTGCCAGCACCTTGGCGGGGGCCAATGAGCAGTTCTTC.

The chain joins TRBV5-6 to TRBJ2-5; 10 bases map to TRBD2. The CDR3 is 17 amino acids. V lost 10 bases and J lost 1; bases outside the gene matches: 16. The germline V gene has CDR1 SGHDT and CDR2 YYEEEE. CDR3 residues: CAALTSGSFHGQETQYF. CDR3 nucleotides: TGTGCCGCACTGACTAGCGGGTCTTTCCACGGCCAAGAGACCCAGTACTTC.

This clone has just one count. This chain uses TRBV3-1 (or the pseudogene TRBV3-2) with TRBJ2-2; TRBD2 is a possible D gene (6 bases). The germline V gene encodes CDR1 LGHDT and CDR2 YNNKEL (reference sequence). The CDR3 covers 14 residues. Trimming removed 5 bases at V and 7 bases at J, with 14 bases between. The CDR3, as DNA: TGTGCCAGCAGCAAGCGGGCCACGGGCGGGGAGCTGTTTTTT. Translated, it gives CASSKRATGGELFF.

The chain employs TRBV7-8 and TRBJ2-7, with 9 bases aligning to TRBD2. This CDR3 is 16 amino acids long. J was trimmed by 5 bases and V by 0 bases; bases with no gene match: 8. From germline, CDR1 is SGHVS and CDR2 FQNEAQ. CDR3 in DNA: TGTGCCAGCAGCTTAGCTCGGGGACTAGCCCCCCACGAGCAGTACTTC. This gives the protein CASSLARGLAPHEQYF.